This TCR beta chain appears in the sequencing data of a study of blood T cell repertoires in COVID-19. Trimming removed 3 bases at V and 4 bases at J, with 10 bases between. Germline V gene sequence: CDR1 ENHRY, CDR2 SYGVKD. There are 14 residues in the CDR3. The repertoire was sequenced with immunoSEQ multiplex PCR; TCRdb's copy has only in-frame clones and lacks some. The sample has some 380,000 clones, 88% seen once; the top ten hold around 2%. This clonotype was sampled from a woman in her forties with acute COVID-19. Sequenced material: PBMCs or T cells enriched from blood (not recorded which). The rearrangement uses TRBV10-3 and TRBJ1-3; D uncertain. The DNA for the CDR3 is TGTGCCATCAGTGACTCCGGACTGGGAAACACCATATATTTT. Translating it yields CAISDSGLGNTIYF.